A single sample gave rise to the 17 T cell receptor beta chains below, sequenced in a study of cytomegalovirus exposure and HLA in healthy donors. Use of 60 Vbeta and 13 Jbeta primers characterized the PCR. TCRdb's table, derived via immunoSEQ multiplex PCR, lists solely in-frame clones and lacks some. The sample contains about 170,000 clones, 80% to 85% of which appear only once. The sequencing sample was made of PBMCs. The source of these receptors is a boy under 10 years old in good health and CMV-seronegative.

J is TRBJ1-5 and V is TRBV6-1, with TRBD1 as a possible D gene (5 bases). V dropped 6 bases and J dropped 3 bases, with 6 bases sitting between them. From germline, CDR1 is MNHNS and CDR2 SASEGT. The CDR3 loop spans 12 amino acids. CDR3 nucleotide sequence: TGTGCCAGCAGGGGGCCCAATCAGCCCCAGCATTTT. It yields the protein CASRGPNQPQHF.

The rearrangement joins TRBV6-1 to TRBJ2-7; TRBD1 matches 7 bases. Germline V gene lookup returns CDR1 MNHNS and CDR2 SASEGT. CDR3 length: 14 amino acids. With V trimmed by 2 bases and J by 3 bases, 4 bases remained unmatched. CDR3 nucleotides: TGTGCCAGCAGTGAATGGGGACAGAGCTACGAGCAGTACTTC. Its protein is CASSEWGQSYEQYF.

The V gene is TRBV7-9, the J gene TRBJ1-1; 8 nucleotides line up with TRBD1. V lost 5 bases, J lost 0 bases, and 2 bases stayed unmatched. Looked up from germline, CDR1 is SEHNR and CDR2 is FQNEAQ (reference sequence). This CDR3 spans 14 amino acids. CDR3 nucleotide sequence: TGTGCCAGCAGCCCGGACAGGGTGAACACTGAAGCTTTCTTT. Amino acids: CASSPDRVNTEAFF. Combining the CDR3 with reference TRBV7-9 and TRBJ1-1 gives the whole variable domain DTGVSQNPRHKITKRGQNVTFRCDPISEHNRLYWYRQTLGQGPEFLTYFQNEAQLEKSRLLSDRFSAERPKGSFSTLEIQRTEQGDSAMYLCASSPDRVNTEAFFGQGTRLTVV.

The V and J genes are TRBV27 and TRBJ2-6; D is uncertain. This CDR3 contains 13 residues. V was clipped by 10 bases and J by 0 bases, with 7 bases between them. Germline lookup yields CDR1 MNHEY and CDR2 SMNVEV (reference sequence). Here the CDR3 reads CATRSSGANVLTF. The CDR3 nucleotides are TGTGCCACCCGGTCCTCTGGGGCCAACGTCCTGACTTTC.

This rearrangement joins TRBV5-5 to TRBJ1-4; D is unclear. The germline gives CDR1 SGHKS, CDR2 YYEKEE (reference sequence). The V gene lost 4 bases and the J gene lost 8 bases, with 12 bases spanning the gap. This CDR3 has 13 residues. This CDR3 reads CASSPGREEKLFF. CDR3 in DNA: TGTGCCAGCAGCCCTGGTCGGGAAGAAAAACTGTTTTTT.

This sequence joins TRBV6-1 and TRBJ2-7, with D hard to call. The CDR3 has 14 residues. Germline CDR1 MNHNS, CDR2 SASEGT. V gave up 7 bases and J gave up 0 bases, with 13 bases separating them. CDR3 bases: TGTGCCAGCATACTGGGCACCTTCTCCTACGAGCAGTACTTC. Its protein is CASILGTFSYEQYF.

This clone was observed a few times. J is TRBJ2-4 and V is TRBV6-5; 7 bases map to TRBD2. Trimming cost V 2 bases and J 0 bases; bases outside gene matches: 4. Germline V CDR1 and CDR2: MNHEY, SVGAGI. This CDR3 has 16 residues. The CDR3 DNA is TGTGCCAGCAGTTACGGCGGGGGACTAGCCAAAAACATTCAGTACTTC. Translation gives CASSYGGGLAKNIQYF.

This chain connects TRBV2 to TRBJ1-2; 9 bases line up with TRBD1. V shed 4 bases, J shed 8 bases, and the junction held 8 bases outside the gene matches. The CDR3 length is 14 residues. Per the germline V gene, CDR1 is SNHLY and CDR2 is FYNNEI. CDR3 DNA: TGTGCCAGCAGTGTGCGGGGACAGGGAGGGGGCTACACCTTC. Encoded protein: CASSVRGQGGGYTF.

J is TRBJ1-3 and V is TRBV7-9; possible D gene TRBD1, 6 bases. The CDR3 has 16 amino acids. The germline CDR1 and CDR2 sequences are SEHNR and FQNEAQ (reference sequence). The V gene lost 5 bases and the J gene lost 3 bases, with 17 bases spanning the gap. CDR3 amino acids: CASSRADTGYGNTIYF. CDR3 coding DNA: TGTGCCAGCAGCCGCGCTGACACAGGGTATGGAAACACCATATATTTT.

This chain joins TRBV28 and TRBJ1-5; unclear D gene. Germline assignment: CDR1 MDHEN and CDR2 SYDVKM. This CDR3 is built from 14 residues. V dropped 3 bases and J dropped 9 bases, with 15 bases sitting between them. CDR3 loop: CASSFRGELGPQHF. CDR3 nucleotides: TGTGCCAGCAGTTTTAGAGGCGAACTCGGGCCCCAGCATTTT.

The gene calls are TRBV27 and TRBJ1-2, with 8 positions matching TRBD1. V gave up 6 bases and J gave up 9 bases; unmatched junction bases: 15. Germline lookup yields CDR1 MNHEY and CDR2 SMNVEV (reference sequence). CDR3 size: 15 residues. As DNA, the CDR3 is TGTGCCAGCAGGAAGGCGGACAGGGATGATAGTAGCTACACCTTC. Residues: CASRKADRDDSSYTF.

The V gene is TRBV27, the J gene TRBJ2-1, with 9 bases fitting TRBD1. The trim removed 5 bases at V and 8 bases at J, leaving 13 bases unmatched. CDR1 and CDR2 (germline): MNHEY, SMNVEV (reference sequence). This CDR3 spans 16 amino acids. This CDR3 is CASSPNPTGGWDEQFF. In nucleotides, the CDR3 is TGTGCCAGCAGTCCAAACCCTACAGGGGGCTGGGATGAGCAGTTCTTC.

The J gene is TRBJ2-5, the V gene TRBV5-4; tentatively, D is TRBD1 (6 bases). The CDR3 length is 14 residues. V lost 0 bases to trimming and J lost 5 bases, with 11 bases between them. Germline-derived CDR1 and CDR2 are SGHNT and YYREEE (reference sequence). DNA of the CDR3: TGTGCCAGCAGCTTGGACAGGGCCAGGGAGACCCAGTACTTC. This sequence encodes CASSLDRARETQYF. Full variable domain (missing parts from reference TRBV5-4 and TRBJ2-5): ETGVTQSPTHLIKTRGQQVTLRCSSQSGHNTVSWYQQALGQGPQFIFQYYREEENGRGNFPPRFSGLQFPNYSSELNVNALELDDSALYLCASSLDRARETQYFGPGTRLLVL.

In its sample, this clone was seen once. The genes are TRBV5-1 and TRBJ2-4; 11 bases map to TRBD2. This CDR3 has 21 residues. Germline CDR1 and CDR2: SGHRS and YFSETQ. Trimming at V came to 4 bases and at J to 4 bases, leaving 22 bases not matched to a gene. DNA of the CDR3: TGCGCCAGCAGCCTAGAAAGCAGGGCTGGCCAGGGACTAGCGGATAAAAACATTCAGTACTTC. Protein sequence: CASSLESRAGQGLADKNIQYF. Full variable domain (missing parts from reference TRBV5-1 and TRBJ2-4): KAGVTQTPRYLIKTRGQQVTLSCSPISGHRSVSWYQQTPGQGLQFLFEYFSETQRNKGNFPGRFSGRQFSNSRSEMNVSTLELGDSALYLCASSLESRAGQGLADKNIQYFGAGTRLSVL.

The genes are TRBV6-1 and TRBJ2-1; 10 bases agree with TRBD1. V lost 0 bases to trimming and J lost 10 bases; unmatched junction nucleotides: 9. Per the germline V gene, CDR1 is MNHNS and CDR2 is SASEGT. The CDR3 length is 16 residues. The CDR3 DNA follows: TGTGCCAGCAGTGAAGCGAGACAGGGGGCGCTTGGGGAGCAGTTCTTC. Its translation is CASSEARQGALGEQFF.

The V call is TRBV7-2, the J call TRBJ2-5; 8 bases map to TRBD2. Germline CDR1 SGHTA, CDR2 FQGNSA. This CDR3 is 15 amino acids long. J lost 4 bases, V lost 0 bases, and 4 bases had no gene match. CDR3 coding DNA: TGTGCCAGCAGCTTAGCGGGGCTAGCGGGAGAGACCCAGTACTTC. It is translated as CASSLAGLAGETQYF. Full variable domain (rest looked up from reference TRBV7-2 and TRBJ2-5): GAGVSQSPSNKVTEKGKDVELRCDPISGHTALYWYRQSLGQGLEFLIYFQGNSAPDKSGLPSDRFSAERTGGSVSTLTIQRTQQEDSAVYLCASSLAGLAGETQYFGPGTRLLVL.

CDR3 in amino acids: CASIHRFPTSNYGYTF. The CDR3 DNA is TGTGCCAGCATCCACAGGTTCCCGACTTCAAACTATGGCTACACCTTC. V usage is TRBV6-6 and J usage is TRBJ1-2; D is perhaps TRBD1 (5 bases). The germline CDR1 and CDR2 sequences are MNHNY and SVGAGI (reference sequence). The ends were cut back, 7 bases at V and 2 bases at J, with 20 bases in the middle. CDR3 length: 16 residues.